A single sample is the source of the 21 T cell receptor beta chains below, sequenced in a study of CXCR3-negative and CXCR3-positive naive CD8 T cells. All TRB cDNA libraries came from 5' RACE performed with UMI labels. Reanalyzing the 5' RACE reads, TCRdb keeps one entry per CDR3 protein, without DNA. This sample's table reports 69,000 or so distinct CDR3 sequences. Sequencing was carried out using naive CXCR3- CD8+ T cells from blood. Subset noted: CD45RO-CCR7+CD27+CD95- naive CD8+ T cells lacking CXCR3 (TNR3-). The origin of the receptors is a human donor in good health. Some clones in this sample may be carry-over from other donors' samples.

The genes are TRBV4-3 and TRBJ2-3; TCRdb returns TRBD2, unconfirmable since there is no DNA. Per the germline V gene, CDR1 is LGHNA and CDR2 is YSLEER. CDR3 size: 18 residues. The CDR3 region is CASSQDTLLAGVLDTQYF.

The chain carries TRBV5-5 and TRBJ2-5; TCRdb picks TRBD1, but there is no DNA to check that call. This CDR3 is 14 amino acids long. Germline V lookup: CDR1 SGHKS, CDR2 YYEKEE (reference sequence). CDR3 residues: CASSSPGPLETQYF.

This chain joins TRBV2 and TRBJ2-1; TCRdb calls TRBD2, which cannot be checked without DNA. CDR1 is SNHLY, CDR2 FYNNEI, per germline. CDR3 length: 14 amino acids. CDR3 residues: CASKTSGSYNEQFF.

The chain couples TRBV7-6 to TRBJ2-5; TCRdb proposes TRBD2, but this gene call is untestable without DNA. The CDR3 is 15 amino acids. The germline V gene has CDR1 SGHVS and CDR2 FNYEAQ. The chain's CDR3 is CASSSRLAGAETQYF.

CDR3 amino acids: CASSYSGGLLTGELFF. The chain has TRBV6-2 or TRBV6-3 and TRBJ2-2; TCRdb designates TRBD1, a call that cannot be tested without DNA. The CDR3 is 16 residues long. The germline CDR1 and CDR2 sequences are MNHEY and SVGEGT.

V gene TRBV6-5 combines with J gene TRBJ1-5; TCRdb's D call, TRBD1, is unchecked because there is no DNA. The length of the CDR3 is 15 residues. CDR1 is MNHEY, CDR2 SVGAGI, per germline. The CDR3 loop is CANSPWDSSSGPQHF.

The V call is TRBV28, the J call TRBJ2-7; lacking DNA, the TRBD2 call made by TCRdb goes unchecked. The CDR3 has 14 residues. Germline loops: CDR1 MDHEN, CDR2 SYDVKM. CDR3 region: CASSLIGGSYEQYF.

V usage is TRBV3-2 and J usage is TRBJ2-7. TRBV3-2 is reported as a pseudogene. The CDR3 totals 17 residues. CDR3 sequence: CASSQAIINTKTYEQYF.

V usage is TRBV7-9 and J usage is TRBJ2-7. Looked up from germline, CDR1 is SEHNR and CDR2 is FQNEAQ (reference sequence). The CDR3 loop spans 12 amino acids. The CDR3 sequence: CASSDHDDEQYF.

This chain links TRBV7-9 with TRBJ1-6. The CDR3 has 15 residues. The germline V gene encodes CDR1 SEHNR and CDR2 FQNEAQ (reference sequence). CDR3 region: CASSLPSSYNSPLHF.

V gene TRBV7-9 combines with J gene TRBJ2-7; absent DNA, TCRdb's TRBD1 call cannot be checked. CDR1 SEHNR and CDR2 FQNEAQ come from the germline V gene (reference sequence). This CDR3 comprises 12 residues. CDR3 sequence: CASSLGRTEQYF. Together with reference TRBV7-9 and TRBJ2-7, the CDR3 gives the full variable domain: DTGVSQNPRHKITKRGQNVTFRCDPISEHNRLYWYRQTLGQGPEFLTYFQNEAQLEKSRLLSDRFSAERPKGSFSTLEIQRTEQGDSAMYLCASSLGRTEQYFGPGTRLTVT.

The chain links TRBV24-1 to TRBJ1-5; with no DNA, the TCRdb D assignment of TRBD1 cannot be verified. CDR1 is KGHDR, CDR2 SFDVKD, per germline. CDR3 length: 15 amino acids. The CDR3 loop is CATSDRTAGNQPQHF.

This sequence joins TRBV6-2 or TRBV6-3 and TRBJ2-7; the TRBD1 assignment by TCRdb is unverifiable without DNA. The CDR3 covers 15 residues. Germline assignment: CDR1 MNHEY and CDR2 SVGEGT. CDR3 amino acids: CASSYSWTASYEQYF.

This chain links TRBV29-1 with TRBJ2-3; TCRdb reports TRBD2, a call that lacks DNA to check it against. The CDR3 covers 13 residues. CDR1 and CDR2 from the germline V gene are SQVTM and ANQGSEA. CDR3 loop: CSVVLAVSDTQYF.

The chain recombines TRBV21-1 with TRBJ1-4. TRBV21-1 is marked as a pseudogene. The length of the CDR3 is 14 residues. CDR3 protein: CASTLIGGLEKLFF.

The J gene is TRBJ2-7, the V gene TRBV3-1; with no DNA, the TCRdb D assignment of TRBD2 cannot be verified. The CDR3 has 17 residues. Germline loops: CDR1 LGHDT, CDR2 YNNKEL (reference sequence). The CDR3 loop is CASSQVFVGSTLNEQYF.

The V and J genes are TRBV7-9 and TRBJ2-7. CDR1 is SEHNR and CDR2 is FQNEAQ in the germline V gene (reference sequence). The CDR3 has 12 amino acids. The CDR3: CASSGNNYEQYF.

This rearrangement joins TRBV6-2 or TRBV6-3 to TRBJ2-1; the TCRdb D gene call, TRBD1, has no DNA to confirm it. Looked up from germline, CDR1 is MNHEY and CDR2 is SVGEGT. This CDR3 has 15 residues. The CDR3 region is CASSYSIDAPNEQFF.

The chain links TRBV6-4 to TRBJ2-1; as DNA is missing, the TRBD2 call by TCRdb cannot be tested. The CDR3 spans 14 residues. The germline gives CDR1 MRHNA, CDR2 SNTAGT. The CDR3 region is CASSPGTSGDEQFF.

The chain has TRBV9 and TRBJ2-7; TCRdb picks TRBD1, but there is no DNA to check that call. CDR3 length: 14 residues. Germline-derived CDR1 and CDR2 are SGDLS and YYNGEE. The CDR3 sequence is CASSPRGSSYEQYF.

The chain couples TRBV6-5 to TRBJ2-7. The CDR3 extends over 13 amino acids. CDR1 is MNHEY, CDR2 SVGAGI, per germline. Here the CDR3 reads CASSSRLSYEQYF.